This TCR beta chain was captured by sequencing in a study of human T cells and chemical hapten exposure (dated by TCRdb to 2020 to 2022). General notes on the study: For sensitization, 2% DPC in acetone was applied to a 2 cm by 2 cm area of upper inner arm skin. Throughout the approximately 25-week study period, patients were also given weekly therapeutic DPC doses on the scalp. Patch testing was performed on the upper back with Finn chambers containing 0.01% DPC, and the patch tests were scored after 6 days according to International Contact Dermatitis Research Group standards. Alopecia areata with under or over 50% scalp involvement, alopecia totalis and alopecia universalis were represented in the patient cohort, which was mostly female. Libraries were pooled for sequencing, and variation in per-sample TCR yields was attributed mainly to small differences in library volumes within the pool. This study followed changes in the peripheral blood TCR repertoire in vivo during primary and secondary sensitization of alopecia patients to the hapten diphenylcyclopropenone (DPC). Blood was sampled from patients pre-sensitization (week 0) and at 2, 6 and about 24 weeks after DPC sensitization. Some 29 alopecia patients gave blood for TCR sequencing at one to four time points (pre-sensitization, 2, 6 and 24 weeks).

The time point label, as the study defines it: pre-sensitization, week 0. Sample treatment or condition, as interpreted from the label and publication: therapeutic diphenylcyclopropenone sensitization with weekly scalp DPC. At every patch-test visit, the blood draw took place before the patch test was put on. Patients were eligible if aged 18 to 70, diagnosed with alopecia and judged suitable for DPC therapy, and pregnant patients were excluded. Total RNA was extracted from unfractionated whole blood collected in Tempus Blood RNA tubes. The library was obtained by RACE. This sample was sequenced with a NextSeq 500. During library preparation, unique molecular identifiers were attached to individual cDNA molecules so that TCRs could be counted in a quantitative, reproducible way. From each blood RNA sample, both TCR alpha and TCR beta chains were sequenced. On the authors' methods: A median of about 89,000 TCRs per sample was observed, with a range of about 20,000 to 750,000. The Decombinator software suite was used to annotate the V, J and CDR3 of the TCR reads. To make PS versus PT1 abundance plots, every sample was subsampled to the same number of TCRs (28,000). TCRs were defined as expanded if absent before sensitization and observed at least eight times at the 2-week time point. TCRdb ran its own pipeline on the public reads, namely fastp trimming at Q25 and MiXCR clone calling, and kept in-frame beta chains. Identical CDR3 protein sequences are pooled into one entry, listed with their most common genes and DNA. TCRdb, not the authors, supplied the V and J calls. This sample comprises 85,000 to 130,000 distinct CDR3 sequences, 12% of them detected only once. The biggest ten clones account for over 1.5% of the sample.

V and J are trimmed by 1 base and 7 bases, and the gene matches miss 10 bases of the junction. CDR1 and CDR2 are drawn from the germline V gene: LGHNA, YSLEER. The cysteine opens and the phenylalanine closes a CDR3 of 16 amino acids. CDR3 DNA only is kept here, 48 bases in frame from base 1. Study-level results and caveats: Repeated subsampling changed both the strength of the expansion versus patch-test correlation and the threshold at which the correlation became significant. Because every patient had alopecia, a presumed autoimmune disease, the patients' immune response might differ from that of healthy individuals. DPC sensitization did not change how many TCRs were above 1 in 1000 frequency, and no evidence was found of alterations in global repertoire structure. Patch test score was positively correlated with the number of PT1 expanded TCRs, with significance at thresholds 8, 16 and 32 but not at 4. Expanded TCRs formed significantly more large CDR3 similarity clusters than pre-sensitization or healthy control sets, consistent with antigen-driven responses.

Comment on this clonotype: Which antigen it targets is not known. Qualities for individual bases were not recorded, and no much larger clone is one base off.

The sequence was obtained from a woman aged 45 to 65 with alopecia areata. Some clones in this sample may be carry-over from other donors' samples. This chain is built from TRBV4-3 and TRBJ1-1, and 9 junction bases match TRBD1. The sample consisted of whole blood, taken in connection with sensitization to the hapten diphenylcyclopropenone (DPC). The CDR3: CASSQVGQGRADEAFF. At the DNA level, the sequence is TGCGCCAGCAGCCAAGTGGGACAGGGTAGGGCAGATGAAGCTTTCTTT.